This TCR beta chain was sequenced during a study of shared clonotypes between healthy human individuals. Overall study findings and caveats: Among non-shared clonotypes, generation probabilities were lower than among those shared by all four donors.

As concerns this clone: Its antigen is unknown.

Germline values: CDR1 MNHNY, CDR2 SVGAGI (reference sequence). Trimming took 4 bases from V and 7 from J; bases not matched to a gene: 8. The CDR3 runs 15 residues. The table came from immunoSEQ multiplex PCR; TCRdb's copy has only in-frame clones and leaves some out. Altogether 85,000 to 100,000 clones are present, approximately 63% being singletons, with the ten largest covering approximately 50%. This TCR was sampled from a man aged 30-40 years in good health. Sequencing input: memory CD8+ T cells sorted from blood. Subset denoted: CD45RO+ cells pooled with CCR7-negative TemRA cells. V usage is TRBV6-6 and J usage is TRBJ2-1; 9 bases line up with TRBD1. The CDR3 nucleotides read TGTGCCAGCAGTTTCGGGACAGGGCCCCAAAATGAGCAGTTCTTC. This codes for CASSFGTGPQNEQFF.